This TCR beta chain was captured in a study of T cell responses to AZD1222 COVID-19 vaccine. Sequencing used immunoSEQ multiplex PCR; TCRdb keeps in-frame clones, though not all of them. The sample has around 120,000 clones, 90% seen once. Trimming cost V 2 bases and J 8 bases, with 7 bases left between them. CDR3 size: 12 residues. This TCR derives from an adult in good health. The V gene is TRBV12-3 or TRBV12-4, the J gene TRBJ2-1; D call uncertain. The sequences come from peripheral blood, collected on day 0 of AZD1222 vaccination. The CDR3 is CASSLRDHEQFF. In DNA form, the CDR3 reads TGTGCCAGCAGTTTACGCGACCATGAGCAGTTCTTC.